Listed here are 16 T cell receptor beta chains from one sample, sequenced in a study of shared clonotypes between healthy human individuals. Data came from immunoSEQ multiplex PCR; TCRdb stores just in-frame clones and leaves some out. The sample has nearly 750,000 clones, just under 75% seen once; the top ten hold approximately 2%. Sequencing was carried out using memory CD4+ T cells sorted from blood. As for subset: CD45RA-negative fraction. Every receptor here comes from a woman aged 30 to 39 in good health.

The V and J genes are TRBV18 and TRBJ2-3; D perhaps matches TRBD2 (6 bases). The CDR3 has 15 amino acids. The germline CDR1 and CDR2 sequences are KGHSH and LQKENI. Trimming shortened V by 4 bases and J by 2 bases, and 13 bases separated the two germline ends. Here the CDR3 reads CASSRYSGSTDTQYF. The CDR3, as DNA: TGTGCCAGCTCACGTTATAGCGGCTCCACAGATACGCAGTATTTT. The full variable domain, with the rest looked up from reference TRBV18 and TRBJ2-3, is NAGVMQNPRHLVRRRGQEARLRCSPMKGHSHVYWYRQLPEEGLKFMVYLQKENIIDESGMPKERFSAEFPKEGPSILRIQQVVRGDSAAYFCASSRYSGSTDTQYFGPGTRLTVL.

The chain has TRBV16 and TRBJ2-7; D is ambiguous. V dropped 2 bases and J dropped 2 bases, with 10 bases sitting between them. The germline V gene encodes CDR1 KGHSY and CDR2 FQNENV. The CDR3 is 14 residues long. CDR3: CASSQPRKTYEQYF. The CDR3, as DNA: TGTGCCAGCAGCCAACCCCGTAAAACCTACGAGCAGTACTTC.

The chain links TRBV18 to TRBJ1-2, with 8 bases lining up with TRBD1. In germline, CDR1 is KGHSH, CDR2 LQKENI. The CDR3 sequence is 13 residues long. V trimming: 4 bases; J trimming: 3 bases; junction bases outside the gene matches: 1. The CDR3 region is CASSQQGDYGYTF. The CDR3 DNA is TGTGCCAGCTCACAACAGGGGGACTATGGCTACACCTTC.

The rearrangement uses TRBV7-2 and TRBJ2-7, with 13 bases that match TRBD2. The CDR3 totals 16 residues. V dropped 4 bases and J dropped 5; count of bases not matched to a gene: 8. Germline V lookup: CDR1 SGHTA, CDR2 FQGNSA. The chain's CDR3 is CASSSRTSGSINEQYF. CDR3 bases: TGTGCCAGCAGCTCCCGGACTAGCGGGAGTATAAACGAGCAGTACTTC.

This clone was seen a few times. Other DNA variants within this sample encode the same CDR3. The rearrangement uses TRBV9 and TRBJ2-1; a possible D gene is TRBD2 (6 bases). In germline, CDR1 is SGDLS, CDR2 YYNGEE. CDR3 length equals 12 residues. V gave up 0 bases and J gave up 10 bases, with 8 bases separating them. The CDR3 DNA reads TGTGCCAGCAGCGTAGATAGCGGCGAGCAGTTCTTC. Translating it yields CASSVDSGEQFF.

This clone was observed a handful of times. J is TRBJ1-2 and V is TRBV28, with a tentative D call TRBD1 (6 bases). Germline assignment: CDR1 MDHEN and CDR2 SYDVKM. With 5 bases removed from V and 10 bases from J, the gap between germline ends came to 17 bases. The CDR3 runs to 13 residues. The CDR3 protein is CASSLDRNLPYTF. CDR3 DNA: TGTGCCAGCAGTCTGGACAGAAACCTCCCCTACACCTTC.

The genes are TRBV7-9 and TRBJ1-1; D gene uncertain. This CDR3 spans 12 amino acids. The germline V gene has CDR1 SEHNR and CDR2 FQNEAQ (reference sequence). V lost 1 base to trimming and J lost 7 bases, with 7 bases between them. Here the CDR3 reads CASSLDGVEAFF. In nucleotides, the CDR3 is TGTGCCAGCAGCTTAGACGGGGTTGAAGCTTTCTTT.

The rearrangement joins TRBV5-8 to TRBJ1-5; 8 bases fit TRBD1. This CDR3 spans 15 amino acids. The germline V gene has CDR1 SGHTS and CDR2 YDEGEE. V lost 4 bases, J lost 4 bases, and 7 bases stayed unmatched. The CDR3 region is CASSRGQGRNQPQHF. The CDR3 nucleotides read TGTGCCAGCAGCCGCGGACAGGGAAGAAATCAGCCCCAGCATTTT.

The V gene is TRBV7-6, the J gene TRBJ2-2; weak D call: TRBD2 (5 bases). Looked up from germline, CDR1 is SGHVS and CDR2 is FNYEAQ. V gave up 2 bases and J gave up 3 bases, with 10 bases separating them. The CDR3 totals 15 residues. The CDR3 DNA follows: TGTGCCAGCAGCTTAAGAGGGAAGGACACCGGGGAGCTGTTTTTT. Translation gives CASSLRGKDTGELFF. The full variable domain, completed using reference TRBV7-6 and TRBJ2-2, is GAGVSQSPRYKVTKRGQDVALRCDPISGHVSLYWYRQALGQGPEFLTYFNYEAQQDKSGLPNDRFSAERPEGSISTLTIQRTEQRDSAMYRCASSLRGKDTGELFFGEGSRLTVL.

The chain carries TRBV7-2 and TRBJ2-7; no definite D call. The germline CDR1 and CDR2 sequences are SGHTA and FQGNSA. Trimming shortened V by 5 bases and J by 0 bases, and 14 bases separated the two germline ends. This CDR3 region has 15 residues. The chain's CDR3 is CASSIAGASSYEQYF. CDR3 bases: TGTGCCAGCAGCATCGCAGGTGCAAGCTCCTACGAGCAGTACTTC.

This clone has just a few counts. This sequence joins TRBV29-1 and TRBJ1-5; TRBD1 aligns across 9 bases. Germline V CDR1 and CDR2: SQVTM, ANQGSEA. There are 15 residues in the CDR3. The V and J ends lost 4 bases and 1 base, in that order; junction bases with no gene match: 5. CDR3 sequence (DNA): TGCAGCGTTGTGACAGGGGGGTTGAGCAATCAGCCCCAGCATTTT. Its protein product is CSVVTGGLSNQPQHF.

The chain uses TRBV6-6 and TRBJ2-1; D remains unclear. The CDR3 covers 13 residues. Trimming shortened V by 6 bases and J by 4 bases, and 10 bases separated the two germline ends. Germline V gene data show CDR1 as MNHNY and CDR2 as SVGAGI (reference sequence). CDR3 sequence: CASSSALYNEQFF. The DNA for the CDR3 is TGTGCCAGCAGCAGCGCCTTATACAATGAGCAGTTCTTC.

The chain is built from TRBV10-1 and TRBJ2-7; 10 positions match TRBD2. The germline V gene encodes CDR1 WNHNN and CDR2 SYGVQD (reference sequence). The CDR3 has 15 residues. J lost 2 bases, V lost 6 bases, and 7 bases had no gene match. CDR3 in amino acids: CASSRHTSGAYEQYF. DNA for the CDR3: TGCGCCAGCAGCCGCCACACTAGCGGGGCCTACGAGCAGTACTTC.

The chain links TRBV27 to TRBJ2-3; 8 bases are a match to TRBD2. The CDR3 has 16 amino acids. V was clipped by 4 bases and J by 1 base; unmatched bases: 7. Germline V gene sequence: CDR1 MNHEY, CDR2 SMNVEV (reference sequence). CDR3 amino acids: CASSSQKAGGTDTQYF. CDR3 DNA sequence: TGTGCCAGCAGTTCTCAAAAAGCGGGAGGCACAGATACGCAGTATTTT.

This clone has just a few counts. The V gene is TRBV7-6, the J gene TRBJ2-5, with D unclear. CDR1 and CDR2 (germline): SGHVS, FNYEAQ. The CDR3 sequence is 16 residues long. Trimming shortened V by 5 bases and J by 7 bases, and 23 bases separated the two germline ends. The CDR3 bases are TGTGCCAGCAGCCCTTACCGACCCCCCATCACGGGGACCCAGTACTTC. Translation gives CASSPYRPPITGTQYF. Full variable domain (remainder filled in from reference TRBV7-6 and TRBJ2-5): GAGVSQSPRYKVTKRGQDVALRCDPISGHVSLYWYRQALGQGPEFLTYFNYEAQQDKSGLPNDRFSAERPEGSISTLTIQRTEQRDSAMYRCASSPYRPPITGTQYFGPGTRLLVL.

This clone was observed once. V usage is TRBV6-1 and J usage is TRBJ2-7; 10 nucleotides align to TRBD1. J gave up 6 bases and V 2 bases, and 7 bases lay outside the gene matches. Germline V gene data show CDR1 as MNHNS and CDR2 as SASEGT. CDR3 length: 15 amino acids. Here the CDR3 reads CASSEPSGQGTEQYF. In DNA, the CDR3 is TGTGCCAGCAGTGAACCTTCGGGACAGGGGACCGAGCAGTACTTC.